The 31 T cell receptor beta chains below come from one sample, sequenced in a study of blood T cell repertoires in COVID-19. Clones were read by immunoSEQ multiplex PCR, and TCRdb kept only the in-frame ones, dropping some. The table shows about 670,000 clones, with 70% to 90% occurring only once. The sequenced sample was peripheral blood. Receptors were obtained from a woman younger than 35 with acute or convalescent COVID-19.

The V call is TRBV5-1, the J call TRBJ1-2; 7 nucleotides align to TRBD1. Trimming removed 4 bases from V and 7 bases from J; junction bases left unmatched: 13. Per germline, CDR1 SGHRS and CDR2 YFSETQ. CDR3 size: 15 residues. The CDR3 reads CASSLLDRADGGYTF. The CDR3 DNA is TGCGCCAGCAGCCTCCTAGACAGGGCAGATGGTGGCTACACCTTC.

J is TRBJ2-3 and V is TRBV5-8; TRBD2 agrees at 7 bases. The CDR3 is 15 residues long. After removal of 3 bases from V and 5 bases from J, the junction contained 9 bases not matched to a gene. The V gene's germline CDR1 is SGHTS and CDR2 YDEGEE. CDR3 region: CASSSGTTHLDTQYF. The DNA for the CDR3 is TGTGCCAGCAGCTCGGGGACTACCCATCTAGATACGCAGTATTTT.

V gene TRBV5-8 combines with J gene TRBJ1-6; 8 positions agree with TRBD1. Trimming took 7 bases from V and 1 from J; bases not matched to a gene: 4. The CDR3 is 15 residues long. Germline CDR1 reads SGHTS; CDR2 reads YDEGEE. The CDR3 nucleotides are TGTGCCAGCGGGGGACAGGTTTCCTATAATTCACCCCTCCACTTT. It codes for CASGGQVSYNSPLHF.

This clone was seen only once. V is TRBV4-1 and J is TRBJ2-2, with D hard to call. This CDR3 is built from 15 residues. The V gene lost 0 bases and the J gene lost 8 bases, with 13 bases spanning the gap. Germline CDR1 is MGHRA and CDR2 is YSYEKL. The CDR3 region is CASSQDRASMGELFF. DNA for the CDR3: TGCGCCAGCAGCCAAGATCGAGCCTCCATGGGGGAGCTGTTTTTT.

The DNA for the CDR3 is TGTGCCAGCAGCCAAACTCTCGGGGGCTACACCTTC. Amino acids: CASSQTLGGYTF. V is TRBV5-4 and J is TRBJ1-2; no clear D. Per the germline V gene, CDR1 is SGHNT and CDR2 is YYREEE (reference sequence). The CDR3 is 12 amino acids. Trimming cost V 4 bases and J 8 bases, with 12 bases left between them.

The chain is built from TRBV6-6 and TRBJ1-2, with D perhaps TRBD1 (6 bases). V was shortened by 6 bases and J by 5 bases, with 10 bases between the two germline ends. This CDR3 has 12 residues. CDR1 and CDR2 (germline): MNHNY, SVGAGI (reference sequence). The DNA of the CDR3 is TGTGCCAGCAGCTCAGGGGAATATGGCTACACCTTC. Translating it yields CASSSGEYGYTF.

The CDR3 here is CASTGRGAFF. CDR3 DNA sequence: TGTGCCAGCACAGGGCGGGGAGCTTTCTTT. The V call is TRBV6-5, the J call TRBJ1-1; possibly TRBD1 for D (5 bases). V dropped 7 bases and J dropped 10 bases, with 10 bases sitting between them. The CDR3 contains 10 residues. CDR1 and CDR2 from the germline V gene are MNHEY and SVGAGI.

The chain links TRBV14 to TRBJ1-2, with D unresolved. The CDR3 consists of 14 residues. V lost 3 bases to trimming and J lost 4 bases, with 12 bases between them. The germline gives CDR1 SGHDN, CDR2 FVKESK. The DNA of the CDR3 is TGTGCCAGCAGCCAGATCGGGGAGGTCTATGGCTACACCTTC. Its protein is CASSQIGEVYGYTF.

This rearrangement joins TRBV28 to TRBJ1-2; 7 positions agree with TRBD1. Germline trimming cut 3 bases from V and 3 bases from J; bases unmatched to any gene: 10. Germline-derived CDR1 and CDR2 are MDHEN and SYDVKM. There are 16 residues in the CDR3. CDR3 sequence (DNA): TGTGCCAGCAGTTTGATTGTAGGGGACAGCCACTATGGCTACACCTTC. Residues: CASSLIVGDSHYGYTF.

The gene calls are TRBV30 and TRBJ1-1; TRBD1 matches at 7 bases. This CDR3 spans 16 amino acids. V dropped 2 bases and J dropped 1; count of bases not matched to a gene: 10. Germline V lookup: CDR1 GTSNPN, CDR2 SVGIG (reference sequence). CDR3 coding DNA: TGTGCCTGGAGTCCAGGGGGGAGCAAGAGGAACACTGAAGCTTTCTTT. It yields the protein CAWSPGGSKRNTEAFF.

The rearrangement links TRBV6-5 to TRBJ1-2; no definite D call. CDR1 is MNHEY and CDR2 is SVGAGI in the germline V gene. CDR3 size: 14 residues. Trimming stripped 0 bases from V and 0 bases from J, with 5 bases between. CDR3 DNA: TGTGCCAGCAGTTACTCGCCGGCTAACTATGGCTACACCTTC. It translates to CASSYSPANYGYTF.

The V gene is TRBV28, the J gene TRBJ1-5; no clear D. Germline values: CDR1 MDHEN, CDR2 SYDVKM. The germline V and J ends were trimmed by 0 bases and 2 bases, with 5 bases remaining between them. The CDR3 loop spans 14 amino acids. Written as DNA, the CDR3 is TGTGCCAGCAGTTTATGGGCGGGCAATCAGCCCCAGCATTTT. The encoded protein is CASSLWAGNQPQHF.

This chain links TRBV7-8 with TRBJ2-7; D perhaps matches TRBD2 (7 bases). The V end lost 3 bases, the J end lost 0 bases, and 12 bases lay between the germline ends. The CDR3 consists of 15 residues. The germline gives CDR1 SGHVS, CDR2 FQNEAQ. The CDR3 sequence: CASSFRGAGSYEQYF. The DNA of the CDR3 is TGTGCCAGCAGCTTCCGGGGGGCCGGCTCCTACGAGCAGTACTTC.

The rearrangement links TRBV5-1 to TRBJ1-6, with a tentative D call TRBD1 (6 bases). Trimming took 4 bases from V and 7 from J, leaving 15 bases between them. Germline lookup yields CDR1 SGHRS and CDR2 YFSETQ. The CDR3 covers 15 residues. CDR3 DNA sequence: TGCGCCAGCAGCCTGACAGGCCAAGGGAATTCACCCCTCCACTTT. Protein sequence: CASSLTGQGNSPLHF.

This chain links TRBV10-3 with TRBJ1-4; a possible D gene is TRBD1 (5 bases). The CDR3 contains 14 residues. V was trimmed by 2 bases and J by 4 bases, leaving 8 bases between them. Germline V gene lookup returns CDR1 ENHRY and CDR2 SYGVKD. The CDR3 coding sequence is TGTGCCATCAGTGAGGGGGGAGGTAATGAAAAACTGTTTTTT. Its translation is CAISEGGGNEKLFF.

In its sample, this clone was seen a few times. J is TRBJ1-1 and V is TRBV9, with D uncertain. This CDR3 region has 15 residues. The germline CDR1 and CDR2 sequences are SGDLS and YYNGEE. The V gene lost 4 bases and the J gene lost 0 bases, with 13 bases spanning the gap. CDR3 loop: CASSPRPGMNTEAFF. DNA for the CDR3: TGTGCCAGCAGCCCCCGTCCCGGGATGAACACTGAAGCTTTCTTT.

The chain couples TRBV6-5 to TRBJ2-7, with a weak D call TRBD1 (6 bases). CDR1 is MNHEY and CDR2 is SVGAGI in the germline V gene. Trimming stripped 6 bases from V and 4 bases from J, with 16 bases between. The CDR3 totals 14 residues. This chain's CDR3 is CASSLYYGQYEQYF. CDR3 nucleotide sequence: TGTGCCAGCAGCCTATACTACGGACAGTACGAGCAGTACTTC.

There are a few counts of this clone. CDR3 sequence (DNA): TGCGCCAGCAGCTTCGTCAGGCCGGACTATGGCTACACCTTC. Amino acids: CASSFVRPDYGYTF. The chain employs TRBV5-1 and TRBJ1-2; D is uncertain. Germline V gives CDR1 SGHRS, CDR2 YFSETQ. There are 14 residues in the CDR3. The V gene lost 2 bases and the J gene lost 3 bases, with 11 bases spanning the gap.

The chain employs TRBV15 and TRBJ1-2, with D maybe TRBD1 (6 bases). Germline V CDR1 and CDR2: LNHNV, YYDKDF (reference sequence). Trimming removed 1 base at V and 5 bases at J, with 20 bases between. The CDR3 runs to 17 residues. CDR3 residues: CATSRGTADSPPYGYTF. The CDR3 nucleotides are TGTGCCACCAGCAGAGGGACAGCAGATTCGCCGCCTTATGGCTACACCTTC.

The chain couples TRBV12-5 to TRBJ1-1, with D perhaps TRBD1 (6 bases). This CDR3 region has 12 residues. Germline CDR1 LGHNT, CDR2 FRNRAP. Deletions cut 5 bases from V and 8 bases from J, with 12 bases between. CDR3 nucleotide sequence: TGTGCTAGTGGTCCCATAAGGGGGGAAGCTTTCTTT. Protein sequence: CASGPIRGEAFF.

This sequence joins TRBV7-3 and TRBJ1-6; TRBD1 agrees at 8 bases. Trimming cost V 0 bases and J 7 bases; bases outside gene matches: 5. The CDR3 consists of 16 residues. CDR1 SGHTA and CDR2 FQGTGA come from the germline V gene. The CDR3 spells CASSLTGQGDNSPLHF. CDR3 nucleotides: TGTGCCAGCAGCTTAACCGGACAGGGCGACAATTCACCCCTCCACTTT.

The V gene is TRBV7-2, the J gene TRBJ1-1; the D is unclear. V was shortened by 1 base and J by 7 bases, with 10 bases between the two germline ends. The CDR3 sequence is 13 residues long. CDR1 is SGHTA and CDR2 is FQGNSA in the germline V gene. CDR3: CASSLDPGGEAFF. DNA of the CDR3: TGTGCCAGCAGCTTAGACCCGGGAGGTGAAGCTTTCTTT.

The gene calls are TRBV7-3 and TRBJ2-1; 8 positions match TRBD2. Trimming took 2 bases from V and 5 from J; bases not matched to a gene: 5. The CDR3 has 15 amino acids. Germline values: CDR1 SGHTA, CDR2 FQGTGA. DNA for the CDR3: TGTGCCAGCAGCTTAGTGGCGGGGGGACACAATGAGCAGTTCTTC. It yields the protein CASSLVAGGHNEQFF.

The rearrangement joins TRBV5-1 to TRBJ1-3; no firm D call. The CDR3 contains 15 residues. Trimming cost V 4 bases and J 3 bases, with 14 bases left between them. CDR1 and CDR2 (germline): SGHRS, YFSETQ. The CDR3 sequence is CASSPGWGDGNTIYF. The CDR3, as DNA: TGCGCCAGCAGCCCGGGTTGGGGAGATGGAAACACCATATATTTT.

CDR3 region: CASRPRAGGYNEQFF. The CDR3, as DNA: TGTGCCAGCAGACCCCGAGCGGGGGGCTACAATGAGCAGTTCTTC. This sequence joins TRBV27 and TRBJ2-1; 9 bases agree with TRBD2. V lost 6 bases, J lost 3 bases, and 6 bases stayed unmatched. The length of the CDR3 is 15 residues. Germline assignment: CDR1 MNHEY and CDR2 SMNVEV (reference sequence).

The V call is TRBV7-9, the J call TRBJ1-2; D is undetermined. The V gene lost 1 base and the J gene lost 2 bases, with 14 bases spanning the gap. From germline, CDR1 is SEHNR and CDR2 FQNEAQ (reference sequence). The CDR3 spans 16 residues. CDR3 DNA: TGTGCCAGCAGCTTAGACCCCGGAAGCGGAAACTATGGCTACACCTTC. Encoded protein: CASSLDPGSGNYGYTF.

The chain links TRBV11-2 to TRBJ2-7; D is perhaps TRBD2 (7 bases). CDR1 and CDR2 from the germline V gene are SGHAT and FQNNGV. V dropped 1 base and J dropped 5 bases, with 18 bases sitting between them. CDR3 length equals 16 residues. CDR3 DNA: TGTGCCAGCAGCTTAGCCCGGAGGGGGGGGACCCACGAGCAGTACTTC. This sequence encodes CASSLARRGGTHEQYF.

V gene TRBV5-1 combines with J gene TRBJ1-1; no firm D call. The germline V and J ends were trimmed by 4 bases and 1 base, with 11 bases remaining between them. CDR3 length: 14 amino acids. Germline CDR1 and CDR2: SGHRS and YFSETQ. This CDR3 is CASSPLNRNTEAFF. CDR3 coding DNA: TGCGCCAGCAGCCCTCTGAACAGGAACACTGAAGCTTTCTTT.

The J gene is TRBJ1-1, the V gene TRBV6-4; TRBD1 aligns across 8 bases. Germline loops: CDR1 MRHNA, CDR2 SNTAGT. The CDR3 runs 15 residues. J lost 1 base, V lost 7 bases, and 8 bases had no gene match. This chain's CDR3 is CASKSRQGSNTEAFF. The DNA for the CDR3 is TGTGCCAGCAAATCCCGACAGGGGTCGAACACTGAAGCTTTCTTT.

The chain couples TRBV14 to TRBJ1-3; TRBD1 is a possible D gene (5 bases). V shed 4 bases and J shed 0 bases, with 7 bases lying between them. Per germline, CDR1 SGHDN and CDR2 FVKESK. The CDR3 is 14 amino acids. The CDR3 loop reads CASSPQVSGNTIYF. CDR3 coding DNA: TGTGCCAGCAGCCCACAGGTCTCTGGAAACACCATATATTTT.

This chain joins TRBV5-1 and TRBJ1-2; D is undetermined. CDR1 is SGHRS, CDR2 YFSETQ, per germline. The CDR3 spans 13 residues. Trimming pared 1 base from V and 4 bases from J, leaving 8 bases between. CDR3 loop: CASSLSRIYGYTF. The CDR3 DNA reads TGCGCCAGCAGCTTGTCGAGAATCTATGGCTACACCTTC.